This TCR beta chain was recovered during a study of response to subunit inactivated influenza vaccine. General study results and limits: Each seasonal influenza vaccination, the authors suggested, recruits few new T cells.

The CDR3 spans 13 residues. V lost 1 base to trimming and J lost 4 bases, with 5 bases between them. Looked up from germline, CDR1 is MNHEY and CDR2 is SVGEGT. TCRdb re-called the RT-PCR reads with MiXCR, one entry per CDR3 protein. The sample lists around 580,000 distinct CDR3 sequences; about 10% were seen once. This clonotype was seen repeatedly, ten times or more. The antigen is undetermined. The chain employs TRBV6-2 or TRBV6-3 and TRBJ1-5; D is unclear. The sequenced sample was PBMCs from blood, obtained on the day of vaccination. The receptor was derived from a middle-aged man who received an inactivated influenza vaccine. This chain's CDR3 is CASSYYGNQPQHF. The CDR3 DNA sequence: TGTGCCAGCAGTTACTACGGGAATCAGCCCCAGCATTTT.